This paragraph reports one T cell receptor beta chain. This clonotype has ten or more counts. Its antigen specificity is not known. The input lacks base qualities; no much larger clone sits a single base away. Between the V and J ends, shortened by 9 bases and 4 bases respectively, the junction contains 19 bases. CDR1 LNHDA and CDR2 SQIVND are derived from the germline V gene (reference sequence). Including cysteine and phenylalanine, the CDR3 has 15 amino acids. Of the read, only the CDR3 DNA is kept; its 45 bases are in frame from base 1. This sample is drawn from a study of T cell repertoires in cytomegalovirus infection (dated by TCRdb to between 2018 and 2020). A note on the overall study: The HLA type of each donor mattered for the analysis, because public TCR beta signatures pointed to carriage of CMV infection along with the matching HLA type. Beyond this particular receptor, the publication reports: In the ex vivo response, HLA-C-restricted CMV-specific TCR beta clonotypes were dominant, and in two of eight donors the single most frequent clonotype came from this HLA-C-restricted group. Carriers of CMV infection plus the relevant HLA type were discriminated by the cumulative frequency of public TCR beta family members in the study cohort and in an independent roughly 400-donor cohort.

The sequencer listed for this sample is Illumina HiSeq 1500. TCRdb passed the public sequencing reads through fastp at Q25 and MiXCR, retaining productive beta sequences. Rows merge per CDR3 protein into single entries with the most common DNA and genes. Present in this sample are about 300,000 distinct CDR3 sequences, roughly a tenth of which were seen just once. Approximately 2.4% of the sample comes from the top ten. The sequenced sample consisted of PBMCs. The chain links TRBV19 with TRBJ1-3; confidence is insufficient to name the D gene. The sequence was obtained from a human donor in good health (CMV status not recorded). Some clones in this sample may be carry-over from other donors' samples. CDR3 protein: CASNPHGDSGNTIYF. The DNA is TGTGCCAGCAACCCCCACGGTGATTCAGGAAACACCATATATTTT.